The source of this T cell receptor beta chain is a study of cytotoxic CD8 clonotypes in ibrutinib-treated CLL. Points from the study as a whole: Sampling schedules were unmatched across sustained-remission and progressing patients.

Deep sequencing aimed at 1 in 200,000 to 1 in 1 million T cells' resolution. Profiled with immunoSEQ multiplex PCR; TCRdb holds only in-frame clones, not every one. Of approximately 190,000 clones listed, around 75% are singletons. Germline V gives CDR1 MNHNY, CDR2 SVGAGI (reference sequence). V shed 5 bases and J shed 4 bases, with 8 bases lying between them. This CDR3 is built from 12 residues. As concerns this clone: The target antigen is unknown.

For TCR beta libraries, about 2.2 micrograms of genomic DNA were obtained from cryopreserved PBMCs. The gene calls are TRBV6-6 and TRBJ1-1, with no clear D. This material consisted of PBMCs, taken after 12 months of ibrutinib treatment. The origin of this receptor is a human donor with chronic lymphocytic leukemia. CDR3 residues: CASSTGGTEAFF. CDR3 DNA: TGTGCCAGCAGTACGGGCGGCACTGAAGCTTTCTTT.